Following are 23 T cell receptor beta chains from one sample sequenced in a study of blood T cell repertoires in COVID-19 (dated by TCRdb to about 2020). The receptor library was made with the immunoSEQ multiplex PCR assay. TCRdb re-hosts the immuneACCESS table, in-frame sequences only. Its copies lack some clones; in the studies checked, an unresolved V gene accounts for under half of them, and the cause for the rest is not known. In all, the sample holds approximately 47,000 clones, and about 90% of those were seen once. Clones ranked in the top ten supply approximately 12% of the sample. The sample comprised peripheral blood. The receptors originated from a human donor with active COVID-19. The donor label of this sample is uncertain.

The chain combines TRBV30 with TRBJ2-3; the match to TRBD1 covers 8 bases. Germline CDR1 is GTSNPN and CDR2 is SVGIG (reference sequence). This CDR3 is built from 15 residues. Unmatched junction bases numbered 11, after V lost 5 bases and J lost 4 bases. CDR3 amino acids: CAWAGQGSRADTQYF. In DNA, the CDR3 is TGTGCCTGGGCAGGACAGGGCTCCCGCGCAGATACGCAGTATTTT.

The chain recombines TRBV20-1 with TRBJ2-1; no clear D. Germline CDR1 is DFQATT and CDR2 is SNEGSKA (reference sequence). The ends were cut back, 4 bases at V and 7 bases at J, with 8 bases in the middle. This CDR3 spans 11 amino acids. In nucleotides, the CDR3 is TGCAGTGCTAACCTAATGAATGAGCAGTTCTTC. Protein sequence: CSANLMNEQFF.

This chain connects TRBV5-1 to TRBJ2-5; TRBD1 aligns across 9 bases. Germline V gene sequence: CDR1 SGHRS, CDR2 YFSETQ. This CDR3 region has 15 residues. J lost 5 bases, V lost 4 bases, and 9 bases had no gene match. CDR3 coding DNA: TGCGCCAGCAGCCGCGGGACAGGGATTAGGGAGACCCAGTACTTC. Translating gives CASSRGTGIRETQYF.

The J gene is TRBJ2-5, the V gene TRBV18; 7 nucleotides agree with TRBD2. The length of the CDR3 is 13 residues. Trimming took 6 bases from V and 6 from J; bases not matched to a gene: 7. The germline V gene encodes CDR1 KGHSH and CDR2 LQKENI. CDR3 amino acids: CASSQGEGQTQYF. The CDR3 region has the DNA TGTGCCAGCTCCCAAGGGGAGGGACAGACCCAGTACTTC.

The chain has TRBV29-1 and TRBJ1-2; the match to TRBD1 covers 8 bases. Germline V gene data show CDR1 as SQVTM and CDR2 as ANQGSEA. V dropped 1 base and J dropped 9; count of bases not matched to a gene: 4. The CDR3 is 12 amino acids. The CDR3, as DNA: TGCAGCGTTGAAGGGACAGGGCGAAGCTACACCTTC. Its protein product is CSVEGTGRSYTF.

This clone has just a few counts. CDR3 DNA: TGTGCCAGTTGGGGCATAGGGACTGAGGATTCCTACGAGCAGTACTTC. Translating it yields CASWGIGTEDSYEQYF. The chain uses TRBV19 and TRBJ2-7; perhaps TRBD2 as D (6 bases). The CDR3 totals 16 residues. Per the germline V gene, CDR1 is LNHDA and CDR2 is SQIVND (reference sequence). V was clipped by 8 bases and J by 1 base, with 21 bases between them.

The DNA of the CDR3 is TGTGCCAGCAGCTCCGGGAACACGGGCACAGATACGCAGTATTTT. Protein sequence: CASSSGNTGTDTQYF. The V and J genes are TRBV7-3 and TRBJ2-3, with a weak D call TRBD2 (5 bases). Trimming took 4 bases from V and 1 from J, leaving 12 bases between them. Germline CDR1 SGHTA, CDR2 FQGTGA. The CDR3 is 15 residues long.

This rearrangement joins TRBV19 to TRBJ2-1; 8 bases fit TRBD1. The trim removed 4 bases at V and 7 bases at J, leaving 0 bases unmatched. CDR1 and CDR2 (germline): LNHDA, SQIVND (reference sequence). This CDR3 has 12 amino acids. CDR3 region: CASSRTGNEQFF. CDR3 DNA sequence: TGTGCCAGTAGTAGGACAGGGAATGAGCAGTTCTTC.

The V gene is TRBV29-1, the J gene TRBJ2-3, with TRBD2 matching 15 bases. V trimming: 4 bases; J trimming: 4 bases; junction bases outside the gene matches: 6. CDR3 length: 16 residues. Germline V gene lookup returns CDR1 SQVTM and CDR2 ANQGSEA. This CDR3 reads CSVAGLAGGAADTQYF. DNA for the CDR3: TGCAGCGTTGCGGGACTAGCGGGAGGTGCCGCAGATACGCAGTATTTT.

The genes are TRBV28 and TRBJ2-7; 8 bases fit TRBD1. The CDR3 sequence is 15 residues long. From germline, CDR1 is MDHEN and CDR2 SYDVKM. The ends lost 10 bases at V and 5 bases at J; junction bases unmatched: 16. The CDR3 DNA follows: TGTGCCACGAAGAAACCCGGGACAGGTTCCCACGAGCAGTACTTC. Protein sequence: CATKKPGTGSHEQYF. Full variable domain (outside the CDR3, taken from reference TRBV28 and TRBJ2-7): DVKVTQSSRYLVKRTGEKVFLECVQDMDHENMFWYRQDPGLGLRLIYFSYDVKMKEKGDIPEGYSVSREKKERFSLILESASTNQTSMYLCATKKPGTGSHEQYFGPGTRLTVT.

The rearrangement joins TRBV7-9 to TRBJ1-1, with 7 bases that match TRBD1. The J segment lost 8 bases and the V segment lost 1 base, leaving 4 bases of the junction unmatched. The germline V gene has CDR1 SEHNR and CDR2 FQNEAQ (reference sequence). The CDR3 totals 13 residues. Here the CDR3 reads CASSLGHRGEAFF. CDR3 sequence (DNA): TGTGCCAGCAGCTTAGGACACAGGGGAGAAGCTTTCTTT.

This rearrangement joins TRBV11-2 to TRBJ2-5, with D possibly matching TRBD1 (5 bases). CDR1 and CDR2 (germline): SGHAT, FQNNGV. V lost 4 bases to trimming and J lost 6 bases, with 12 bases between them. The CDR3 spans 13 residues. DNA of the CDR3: TGTGCCAGCAGCTCCTCCAGGGAACAGACCCAGTACTTC. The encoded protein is CASSSSREQTQYF.

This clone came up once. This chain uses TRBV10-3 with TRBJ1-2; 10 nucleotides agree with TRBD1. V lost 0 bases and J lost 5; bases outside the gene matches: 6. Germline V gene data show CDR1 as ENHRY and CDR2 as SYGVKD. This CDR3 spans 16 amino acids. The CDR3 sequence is CAISESLDRGNYGYTF. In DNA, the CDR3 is TGTGCCATCAGTGAGTCGTTGGACAGGGGGAATTATGGCTACACCTTC.

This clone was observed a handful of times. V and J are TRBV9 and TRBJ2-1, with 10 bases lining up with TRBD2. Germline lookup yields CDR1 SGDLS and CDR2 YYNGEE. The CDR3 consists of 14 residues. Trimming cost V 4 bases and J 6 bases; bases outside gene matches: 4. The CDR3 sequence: CASSLAGVGNEQFF. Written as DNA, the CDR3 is TGTGCCAGCAGCCTAGCGGGAGTTGGCAATGAGCAGTTCTTC. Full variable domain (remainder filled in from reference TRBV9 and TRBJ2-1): DSGVTQTPKHLITATGQRVTLRCSPRSGDLSVYWYQQSLDQGLQFLIQYYNGEERAKGNILERFSAQQFPDLHSELNLSSLELGDSALYFCASSLAGVGNEQFFGPGTRLTVL.

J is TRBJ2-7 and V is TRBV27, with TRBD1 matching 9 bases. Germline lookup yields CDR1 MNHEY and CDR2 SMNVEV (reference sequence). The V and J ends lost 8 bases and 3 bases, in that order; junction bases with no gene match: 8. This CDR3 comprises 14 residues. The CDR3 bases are TGTGCCAGCTTCCACAGGGGGCAAGACTACGAGCAGTACTTC. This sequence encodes CASFHRGQDYEQYF.

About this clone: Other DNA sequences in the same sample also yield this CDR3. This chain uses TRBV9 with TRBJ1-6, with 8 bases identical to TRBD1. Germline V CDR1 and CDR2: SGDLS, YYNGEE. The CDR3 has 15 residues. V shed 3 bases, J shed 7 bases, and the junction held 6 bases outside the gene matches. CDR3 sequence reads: CASSAGQGGNSPLHF. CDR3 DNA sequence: TGTGCCAGCAGCGCCGGACAGGGAGGGAATTCACCCCTCCACTTT.

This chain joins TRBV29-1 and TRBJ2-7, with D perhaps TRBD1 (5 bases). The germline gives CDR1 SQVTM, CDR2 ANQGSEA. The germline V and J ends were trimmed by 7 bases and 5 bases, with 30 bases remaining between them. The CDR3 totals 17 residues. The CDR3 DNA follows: TGCAGCGCTCTACTTACCCAGGGTAATCCCTCTAGTGACGAGCAGTACTTC. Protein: CSALLTQGNPSSDEQYF.

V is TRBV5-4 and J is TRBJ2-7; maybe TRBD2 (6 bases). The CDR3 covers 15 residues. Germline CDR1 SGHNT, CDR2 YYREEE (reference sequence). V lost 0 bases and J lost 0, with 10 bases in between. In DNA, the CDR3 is TGTGCCAGCAGCTTGGTACTAGCCAGCTCCTACGAGCAGTACTTC. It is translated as CASSLVLASSYEQYF. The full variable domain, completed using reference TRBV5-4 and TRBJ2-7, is ETGVTQSPTHLIKTRGQQVTLRCSSQSGHNTVSWYQQALGQGPQFIFQYYREEENGRGNFPPRFSGLQFPNYSSELNVNALELDDSALYLCASSLVLASSYEQYFGPGTRLTVT.

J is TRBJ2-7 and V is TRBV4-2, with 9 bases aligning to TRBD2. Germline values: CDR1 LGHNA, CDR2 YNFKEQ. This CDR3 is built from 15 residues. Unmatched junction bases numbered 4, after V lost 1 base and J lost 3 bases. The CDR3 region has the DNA TGTGCCAGCAGCCAAGTTAAAGCGGGGGGCTACGAGCAGTACTTC. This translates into CASSQVKAGGYEQYF.

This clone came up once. The CDR3 region is CSASRQGNTGELFF. The CDR3 nucleotides are TGCAGTGCTAGTCGGCAGGGTAACACCGGGGAGCTGTTTTTT. The chain employs TRBV20-1 and TRBJ2-2; a weak D match, TRBD1 (5 bases). The length of the CDR3 is 14 residues. Germline V lookup: CDR1 DFQATT, CDR2 SNEGSKA (reference sequence). Trimming left V 3 bases short and J 2 bases short, with 10 bases between.

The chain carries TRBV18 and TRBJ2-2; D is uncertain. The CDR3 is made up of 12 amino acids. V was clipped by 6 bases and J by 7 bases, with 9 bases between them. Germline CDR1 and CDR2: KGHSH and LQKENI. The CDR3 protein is CASSPTGGELFF. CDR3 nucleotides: TGTGCCAGCTCCCCCACGGGCGGGGAGCTGTTTTTT.

The CDR3 DNA reads TGTGCCACCAGCAGAGTCGTGGGAGATCAGCCCCAGCATTTT. It is translated as CATSRVVGDQPQHF. V and J are TRBV15 and TRBJ1-5; no firm D call. The CDR3 has 14 amino acids. Germline loops: CDR1 LNHNV, CDR2 YYDKDF (reference sequence). Trimming removed 1 base from V and 5 bases from J, with 9 bases in between. Variable domain in full (rest from reference TRBV15 and TRBJ1-5): DAMVIQNPRYQVTQFGKPVTLSCSQTLNHNVMYWYQQKSSQAPKLLFHYYDKDFNNEADTPDNFQSRRPNTSFCFLDIRSPGLGDTAMYLCATSRVVGDQPQHFGDGTRLSIL.

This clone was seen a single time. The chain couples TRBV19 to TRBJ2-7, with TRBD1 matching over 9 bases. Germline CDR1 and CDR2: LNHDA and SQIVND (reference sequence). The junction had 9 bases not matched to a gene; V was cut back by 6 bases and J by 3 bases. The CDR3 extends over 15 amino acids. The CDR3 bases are TGTGCCAGTAGGCCGCGGACAGGGGTACTCTACGAGCAGTACTTC. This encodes CASRPRTGVLYEQYF.